Following are 20 T cell receptor beta chains from one sample sequenced in a study of blood T cells in healthy people across ages. Using a J-beta primer mix together with a sample-barcoded 5' primer, a second PCR was run for about 6 to 11 cycles. MiXCR, run by TCRdb on the 5' RACE reads, gives a single entry per CDR3 protein. In the table there are about 1,800,000 distinct CDR3 sequences, 28% of which are singletons. The source material was blood. Source of these receptors: a woman aged 30 to 39 in good health.

A word on this clonotype: This may be a read error, as it is one base from a much larger clone. The CDR3 region is CASTQGRAAGDTQYF. For the CDR3, the DNA is TGTGCCAGCACCCAGGGGAGGGCCGCCGGAGATACGCAGTATTTT. The V call is TRBV7-2, the J call TRBJ2-3, with a weak D call TRBD2 (7 bases). V lost 7 bases, J lost 5 bases, and 19 bases lay in between. This CDR3 is 15 amino acids long. The germline V gene has CDR1 SGHTA and CDR2 FQGNSA.

This clonotype was seen a handful of times. The chain recombines TRBV18 with TRBJ2-4; D tentatively fits TRBD1 or TRBD2 (5 bases each). Germline V gene lookup returns CDR1 KGHSH and CDR2 LQKENI. The germline V and J ends were trimmed by 1 base and 13 bases, with 23 bases remaining between them. This CDR3 is built from 16 residues. CDR3 in DNA: TGTGCCAGCTCACCACGGGGGTCCAATACCGGCTATGAGCAGTACTTC. Its translation: CASSPRGSNTGYEQYF.

This clonotype was counted many times. This CDR3 is CSGWQGKADTQYF. CDR3 bases: TGCAGCGGTTGGCAGGGGAAGGCAGATACGCAGTATTTT. The gene calls are TRBV29-1 and TRBJ2-3, with D possibly matching TRBD1 (6 bases). Trimming took 7 bases from V and 4 from J, leaving 15 bases between them. Germline CDR1 and CDR2: SQVTM and ANQGSEA. CDR3 length equals 13 residues.

This clonotype was detected only a few times. The chain links TRBV5-6 to TRBJ2-1; 10 nucleotides match TRBD2. The CDR3 length is 14 residues. V lost 7 bases, J lost 12 bases, and 13 bases stayed unmatched. CDR1 SGHDT and CDR2 YYEEEE come from the germline V gene. The CDR3 spells CASGLSGGGGRQFF. The CDR3 region has the DNA TGTGCCAGCGGCCTCAGCGGGGGGGGAGGTAGGCAGTTCTTC.

This clonotype turned up a few times. This sequence joins TRBV5-1 and TRBJ1-2; TRBD1 is a possible D gene (5 bases). The CDR3 totals 14 residues. V lost 4 bases to trimming and J lost 3 bases, with 13 bases between them. From germline, CDR1 is SGHRS and CDR2 YFSETQ. This CDR3 is CASSVDKTYYGYTF. The CDR3 nucleotides read TGCGCCAGCAGCGTGGACAAGACTTACTATGGCTACACCTTC.

The chain uses TRBV12-3 or TRBV12-4 and TRBJ2-3; D possibly corresponds to TRBD2 (6 bases). Trimming left V 5 bases short and J 2 bases short, with 14 bases between. This CDR3 spans 15 amino acids. CDR3 DNA sequence: TGTGCCAGCAGTCCACTAGCAAGGGCCACAGATACGCAGTATTTT. Amino acids: CASSPLARATDTQYF.

The rearrangement links TRBV3-1 to TRBJ1-2; TRBD1 is a possible D gene (6 bases). V was clipped by 0 bases and J by 4 bases, with 15 bases between them. This CDR3 region has 16 residues. CDR1 and CDR2 (germline): LGHDT, YNNKEL (reference sequence). The CDR3 region is CASSQDGTGRVYGYTF. CDR3 nucleotides: TGTGCCAGCAGCCAAGATGGAACAGGGAGGGTCTATGGCTACACCTTC.

This clonotype has just a few counts. The chain joins TRBV7-2 to TRBJ2-4, with 8 positions matching TRBD2. The J call is uncertain, as TRBJ2-7 better fits the DNA end. CDR1 and CDR2 (germline): SGHTA, FQGNSA. The CDR3 has 14 residues. The CDR3 DNA sequence: TGTGCCAGCAACTTTCGGACTAGCCCCCACGAGCAGTACTTC. This sequence encodes CASNFRTSPHEQYF.

This clonotype has more than one count but fewer than ten. The rearrangement links TRBV11-2 to TRBJ2-5, with D perhaps assigned TRBD1 or TRBD2 (5 bases each). Between the trimmed V and J ends, which lost 6 bases and 5 bases, there was a span of 13 bases. CDR3 size: 13 residues. Per the germline V gene, CDR1 is SGHAT and CDR2 is FQNNGV. This CDR3 reads CASSEGREETQYF. Here the CDR3 DNA reads TGTGCCAGCAGTGAGGGACGAGAGGAGACCCAGTACTTC.

This clonotype has more than one count but fewer than ten. The chain has TRBV4-1 and TRBJ1-2; 10 positions match TRBD1. With 4 bases clipped from V and 3 bases from J, the junction kept 5 bases outside the gene matches. CDR1 is MGHRA and CDR2 is YSYEKL in the germline V gene. This CDR3 region has 15 residues. The CDR3 sequence: CASSPQTGGDYGYTF. CDR3 nucleotide sequence: TGCGCCAGCAGCCCCCAGACAGGGGGCGACTATGGCTACACCTTC.

This clonotype was observed a single time. At one end, the junction sequence differs from germline, possibly due to a read error. This chain connects TRBV20-1 to TRBJ1-5; no clear D. In germline, CDR1 is DFQATT, CDR2 SNEGSKA (reference sequence). The CDR3 extends over 13 amino acids. CDR3 sequence reads: CSARSRLNQLQHF. The CDR3 DNA sequence: TGCAGTGCTAGGTCACGGCTCAATCAGCTCCAGCATTTT.

This chain joins TRBV14 and TRBJ1-1, with D perhaps TRBD1 (6 bases). The V and J ends lost 2 bases and 1 base respectively, with 11 bases between them. Germline CDR1 reads SGHDN; CDR2 reads FVKESK. The CDR3 extends over 15 amino acids. The CDR3 DNA reads TGTGCCAGCAGCCAACACAGGGCGACGAACACTGAAGCTTTCTTT. This encodes CASSQHRATNTEAFF.

This clonotype turned up a few times. At one of its ends the junction is not consistent with the germline gene, which may arise from a read error. The genes are TRBV11-2 and TRBJ2-3; 8 bases align to TRBD2. Germline V gives CDR1 SGHAT, CDR2 FQNNGV. This CDR3 has 16 residues. CDR3 DNA sequence: TGTGCCAGCAGTGCGGGGGGCTCCGGAATCACAAATACGCAGTATTTT. It specifies CASSAGGSGITNTQYF.

This clonotype occurred a few times. The rearrangement links TRBV3-1 to TRBJ2-1, with 11 bases fitting TRBD2. The germline gives CDR1 LGHDT, CDR2 YNNKEL (reference sequence). V shed 3 bases, J shed 4 bases, and the junction held 11 bases outside the gene matches. This CDR3 is 18 amino acids long. DNA of the CDR3: TGTGCCAGCAGCCATGATGGGCTAGCGGGGGGTCTATACAATGAGCAGTTCTTC. Translating it yields CASSHDGLAGGLYNEQFF.

This clonotype was seen more than once but under ten times. The V call is TRBV7-9, the J call TRBJ1-4, with D perhaps TRBD1 (6 bases). The CDR3 spans 14 residues. Germline CDR1 is SEHNR and CDR2 is FQNEAQ (reference sequence). V lost 5 bases, J lost 5 bases, and 12 bases lay in between. CDR3 sequence (DNA): TGTGCCAGCAGCCCTGTTCAGGGGAATGAAAAACTGTTTTTT. Its protein is CASSPVQGNEKLFF.

This clonotype was detected only a few times. The chain joins TRBV30 to TRBJ2-1; D not certain. This CDR3 comprises 13 residues. Trimming pared 2 bases from V and 8 bases from J, leaving 13 bases between. Per germline, CDR1 GTSNPN and CDR2 SVGIG (reference sequence). In DNA form, the CDR3 reads TGTGCCTGGAGTACGGGTCAGATTTATGAGCAGTTCTTC. It encodes CAWSTGQIYEQFF.

In this sample, this clonotype turned up many times. V usage is TRBV5-1 and J usage is TRBJ2-4; D remains ambiguous. The CDR3 extends over 18 amino acids. Germline-derived CDR1 and CDR2 are SGHRS and YFSETQ. V shed 0 bases and J shed 1 base, with 17 bases lying between them. The CDR3 DNA is TGCGCCAGCAGCTTGGTCCTGGGCCTTAGGACGGCCAAAAACATTCAGTACTTC. As protein: CASSLVLGLRTAKNIQYF.

This clonotype was found many times. The chain uses TRBV21-1 and TRBJ2-6; TRBD1 was called by the table and not checked on the DNA. TRBV21-1 is classified as a pseudogene. The CDR3 spans 18 residues. CDR3 sequence reads: CASSKEGTEGSGANVLTF. CDR3 nucleotide sequence: TGTGCCAGCAGCAAAGAGGGGACAGAGGGCTCTGGGGCCAACGTCCTGACTTTC.

The gene calls are TRBV7-9 and TRBJ1-2; D is undetermined. CDR1 and CDR2 from the germline V gene are SEHNR and FQNEAQ (reference sequence). Trimming took 4 bases from V and 4 from J, leaving 13 bases between them. The CDR3 covers 14 residues. CDR3 residues: CASSSPAASYGYTF. DNA for the CDR3: TGTGCCAGCAGCTCGCCCGCGGCCAGCTATGGCTACACCTTC.

As for this clonotype: At one end, the junction sequence differs from germline, possibly due to a read error. The J gene is TRBJ2-1, the V gene TRBV7-2; 10 bases are shared with TRBD2. In germline, CDR1 is SGHTA, CDR2 FQGNSA. The CDR3 loop spans 17 amino acids. The CDR3 loop reads CASSLAGSLAGVNEQFF. In DNA form, the CDR3 reads TGTGCCAGTAGCTTAGCAGGCTCCCTAGCGGGGGTCAATGAGCAGTTCTTC.